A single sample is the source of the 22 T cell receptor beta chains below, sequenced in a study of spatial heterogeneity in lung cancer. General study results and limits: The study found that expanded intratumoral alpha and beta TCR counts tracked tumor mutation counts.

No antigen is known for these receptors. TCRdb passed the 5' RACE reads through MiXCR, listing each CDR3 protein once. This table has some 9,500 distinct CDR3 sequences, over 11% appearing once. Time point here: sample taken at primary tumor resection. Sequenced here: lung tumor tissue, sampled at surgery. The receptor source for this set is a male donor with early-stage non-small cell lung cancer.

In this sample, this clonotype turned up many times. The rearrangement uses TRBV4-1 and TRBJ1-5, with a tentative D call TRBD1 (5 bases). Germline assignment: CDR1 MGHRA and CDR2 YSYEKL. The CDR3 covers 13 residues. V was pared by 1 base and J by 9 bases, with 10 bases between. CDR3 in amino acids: CASSQVEGRPQHF. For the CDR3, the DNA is TGCGCCAGCAGCCAAGTCGAGGGGCGGCCCCAGCATTTT.

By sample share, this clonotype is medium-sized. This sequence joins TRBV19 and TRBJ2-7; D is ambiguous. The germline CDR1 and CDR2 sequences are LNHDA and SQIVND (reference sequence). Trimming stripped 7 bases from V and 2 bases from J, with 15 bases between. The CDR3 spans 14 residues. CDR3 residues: CASTTTGPPYEQYF. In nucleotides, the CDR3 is TGTGCCAGTACCACCACCGGGCCTCCCTACGAGCAGTACTTC.

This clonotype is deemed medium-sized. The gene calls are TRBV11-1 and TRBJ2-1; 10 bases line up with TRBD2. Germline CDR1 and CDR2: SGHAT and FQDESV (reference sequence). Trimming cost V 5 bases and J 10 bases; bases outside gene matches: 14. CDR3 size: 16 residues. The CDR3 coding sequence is TGTGCCAGCAGCCCTGCAGCGGGGGGGGCACCCCTCGAGCAGTTCTTC. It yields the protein CASSPAAGGAPLEQFF. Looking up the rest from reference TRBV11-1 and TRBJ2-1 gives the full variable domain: EAEVAQSPRYKITEKSQAVAFWCDPISGHATLYWYRQILGQGPELLVQFQDESVVDDSQLPKDRFSAERLKGVDSTLKIQPAELGDSAMYLCASSPAAGGAPLEQFFGPGTRLTVL.

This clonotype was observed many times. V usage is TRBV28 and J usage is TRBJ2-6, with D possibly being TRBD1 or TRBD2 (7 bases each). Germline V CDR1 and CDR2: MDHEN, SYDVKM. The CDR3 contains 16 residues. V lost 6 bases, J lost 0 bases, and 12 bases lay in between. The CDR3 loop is CASSGGTDSGANVLTF. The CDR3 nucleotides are TGTGCCAGCAGCGGGGGGACAGACTCTGGGGCCAACGTCCTGACTTTC.

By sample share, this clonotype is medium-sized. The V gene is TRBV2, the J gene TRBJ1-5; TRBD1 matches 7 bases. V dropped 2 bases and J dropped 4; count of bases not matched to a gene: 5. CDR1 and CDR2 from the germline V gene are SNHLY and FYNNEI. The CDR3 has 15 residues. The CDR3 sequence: CASSERQGENQPQHF. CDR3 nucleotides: TGTGCCAGCAGTGAAAGGCAGGGGGAGAATCAGCCCCAGCATTTT.

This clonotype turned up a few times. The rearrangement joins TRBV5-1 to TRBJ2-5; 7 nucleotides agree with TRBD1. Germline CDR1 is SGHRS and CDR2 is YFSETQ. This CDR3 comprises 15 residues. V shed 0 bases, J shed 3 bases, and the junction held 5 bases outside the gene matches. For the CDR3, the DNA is TGCGCCAGCAGCTTGGGGACCGGGACAGAAGAGACCCAGTACTTC. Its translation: CASSLGTGTEETQYF.

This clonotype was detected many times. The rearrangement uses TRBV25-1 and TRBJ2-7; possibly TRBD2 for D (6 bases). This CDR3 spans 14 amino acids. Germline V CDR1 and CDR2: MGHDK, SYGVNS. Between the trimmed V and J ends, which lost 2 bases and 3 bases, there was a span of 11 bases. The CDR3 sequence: CASSEGLGGYEQYF. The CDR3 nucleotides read TGTGCCAGCAGTGAAGGTTTGGGGGGCTACGAGCAGTACTTC.

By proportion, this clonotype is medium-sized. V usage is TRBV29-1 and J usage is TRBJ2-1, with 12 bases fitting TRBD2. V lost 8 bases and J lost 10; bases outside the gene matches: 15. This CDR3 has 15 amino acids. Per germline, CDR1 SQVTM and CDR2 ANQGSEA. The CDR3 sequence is CSFLPRTSGNGEQFF. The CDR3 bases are TGCAGCTTCCTTCCCCGGACTAGCGGGAATGGGGAGCAGTTCTTC.

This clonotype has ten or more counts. CDR3 region: CASSPSGDTQYF. In DNA, the CDR3 is TGTGCCAGCAGTCCTAGCGGAGATACGCAGTATTTT. The V call is TRBV12-3 or TRBV12-4, the J call TRBJ2-3; the match to TRBD2 covers 7 bases. The CDR3 length is 12 residues. V lost 5 bases to trimming and J lost 5 bases; unmatched junction nucleotides: 1.

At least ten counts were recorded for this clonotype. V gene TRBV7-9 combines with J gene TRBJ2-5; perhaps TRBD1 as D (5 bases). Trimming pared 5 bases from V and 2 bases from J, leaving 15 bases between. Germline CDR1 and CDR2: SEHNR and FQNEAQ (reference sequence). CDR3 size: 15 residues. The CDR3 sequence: CASSQSGSTQETQYF. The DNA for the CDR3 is TGTGCCAGCAGCCAGTCAGGGTCCACTCAAGAGACCCAGTACTTC.

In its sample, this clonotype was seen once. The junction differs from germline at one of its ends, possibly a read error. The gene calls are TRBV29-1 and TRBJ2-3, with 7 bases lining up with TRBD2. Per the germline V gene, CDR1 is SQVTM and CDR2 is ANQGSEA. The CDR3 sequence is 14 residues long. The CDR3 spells CSVASPTSADTQYF. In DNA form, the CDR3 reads TGCAGCGTTGCCTCCCCCACTAGCGCAGATACGCAGTATTTC.

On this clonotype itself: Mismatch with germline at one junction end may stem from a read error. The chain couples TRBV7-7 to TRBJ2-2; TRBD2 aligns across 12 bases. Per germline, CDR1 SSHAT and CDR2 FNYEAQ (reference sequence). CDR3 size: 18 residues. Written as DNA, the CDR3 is TGTGCTAGCAGCCCACTGACTAGCGGGAGTCGATACACCGGGGAGCTGTTTTTT. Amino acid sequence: CASSPLTSGSRYTGELFF.

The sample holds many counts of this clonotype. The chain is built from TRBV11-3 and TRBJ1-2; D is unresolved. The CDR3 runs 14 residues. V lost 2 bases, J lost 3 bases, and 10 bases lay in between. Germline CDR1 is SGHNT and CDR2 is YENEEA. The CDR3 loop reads CASSLRKGHYGYTF. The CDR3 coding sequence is TGTGCCAGCAGCTTAAGGAAAGGGCACTATGGCTACACCTTC.

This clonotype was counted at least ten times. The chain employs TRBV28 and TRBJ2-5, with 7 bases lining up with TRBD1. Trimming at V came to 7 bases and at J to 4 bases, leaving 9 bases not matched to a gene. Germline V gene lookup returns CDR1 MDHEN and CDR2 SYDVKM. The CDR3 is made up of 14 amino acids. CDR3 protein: CASTLGDRRETQYF. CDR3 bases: TGTGCCAGCACACTGGGGGACAGACGAGAGACCCAGTACTTC.

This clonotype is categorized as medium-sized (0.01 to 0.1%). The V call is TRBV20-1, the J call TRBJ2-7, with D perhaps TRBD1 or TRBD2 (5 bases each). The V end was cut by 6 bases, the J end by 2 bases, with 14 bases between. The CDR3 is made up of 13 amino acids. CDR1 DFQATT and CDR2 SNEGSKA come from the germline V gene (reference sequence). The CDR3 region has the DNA TGCAGTGCCACCCGGGACGGCCCCTACGAGCAGTACTTC. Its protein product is CSATRDGPYEQYF.

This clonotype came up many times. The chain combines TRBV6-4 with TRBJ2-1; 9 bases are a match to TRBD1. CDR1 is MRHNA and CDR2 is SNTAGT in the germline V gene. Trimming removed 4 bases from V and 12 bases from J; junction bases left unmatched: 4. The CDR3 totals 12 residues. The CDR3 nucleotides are TGTGCCAGCAGTGGGACAGGGGCCCGGCAGTTCTTC. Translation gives CASSGTGARQFF.

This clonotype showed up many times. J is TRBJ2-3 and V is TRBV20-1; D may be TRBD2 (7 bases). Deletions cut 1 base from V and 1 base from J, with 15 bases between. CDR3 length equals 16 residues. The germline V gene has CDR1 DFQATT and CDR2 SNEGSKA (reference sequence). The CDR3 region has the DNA TGCAGTGCTAGAGGGGGGGCTAGCGGACGCACAGATACGCAGTATTTT. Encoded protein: CSARGGASGRTDTQYF.

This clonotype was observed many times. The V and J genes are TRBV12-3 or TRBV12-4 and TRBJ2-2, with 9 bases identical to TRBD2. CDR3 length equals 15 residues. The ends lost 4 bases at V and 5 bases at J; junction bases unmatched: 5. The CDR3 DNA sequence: TGTGCCAGCAGTTCATTAGCGGGAGAGACCGGGGAGCTGTTTTTT. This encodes CASSSLAGETGELFF.

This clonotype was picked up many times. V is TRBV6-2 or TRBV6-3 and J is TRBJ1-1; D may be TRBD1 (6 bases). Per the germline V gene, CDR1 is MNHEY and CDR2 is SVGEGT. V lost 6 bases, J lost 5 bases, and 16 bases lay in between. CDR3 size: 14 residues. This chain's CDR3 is CASRLIGGLTEAFF. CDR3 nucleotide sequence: TGTGCCAGCAGATTAATAGGGGGATTGACTGAAGCTTTCTTT.

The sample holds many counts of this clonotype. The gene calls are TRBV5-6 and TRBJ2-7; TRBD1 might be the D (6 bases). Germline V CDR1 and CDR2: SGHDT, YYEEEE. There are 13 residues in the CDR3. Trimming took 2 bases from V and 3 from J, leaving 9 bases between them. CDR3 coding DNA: TGTGCCAGCAGCTTAGGGGGAATCTACGAGCAGTACTTC. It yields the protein CASSLGGIYEQYF.

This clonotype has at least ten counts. The CDR3 region has the DNA TGTGCCAGCAGTCCCGGGACAGCGAATCAGCCCCAGCATTTT. This translates into CASSPGTANQPQHF. This sequence joins TRBV11-2 and TRBJ1-5; 7 bases align to TRBD1. Germline V gives CDR1 SGHAT, CDR2 FQNNGV. The CDR3 runs to 14 residues. Unmatched junction bases numbered 6, after V lost 6 bases and J lost 4 bases.

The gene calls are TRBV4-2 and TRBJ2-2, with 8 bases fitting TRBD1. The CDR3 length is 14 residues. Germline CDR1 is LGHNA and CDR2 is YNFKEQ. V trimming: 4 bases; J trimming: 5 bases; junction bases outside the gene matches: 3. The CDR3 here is CASSPRGRTGELFF. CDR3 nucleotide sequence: TGTGCCAGCAGCCCCAGGGGGCGGACCGGGGAGCTGTTTTTT.